This T cell receptor (beta chain) was documented in a study of identical twins. Study-wide results and caveats: For zero-insertion analyses, partial confounding could come from invariant MAIT and iNKT cells. Its conclusions, products of cross-sectional statistical analysis, did not come from following the same donors. Twins showed weaker excess sharing in their beta out-of-frame sequences. Reduced insertions were recorded for abundant cord blood beta clonotypes, with no such pattern in memory repertoires.

Via MiXCR, TCRdb re-called the 5' RACE reads, giving one row per CDR3 protein. Among some 900,000 distinct CDR3 sequences listed, around 12% were seen once. This clonotype was detected only a few times. What it recognizes is unknown. Trimming took off 5 bases at V and 0 bases at J, with 18 bases between the two ends. From germline, CDR1 is DFQATT and CDR2 SNEGSKA (reference sequence). The CDR3 has 16 amino acids. A further study also used this sample, focusing on yellow fever vaccine responses in identical twins.

The chain couples TRBV20-1 to TRBJ2-3, with TRBD2 as a possible D gene (6 bases). Sequencing was performed on PBMCs. This TCR derives from a woman between 18 and 29 years old in good health. This CDR3 is CSALPTSFSSTDTQYF. Here the CDR3 DNA reads TGCAGTGCTCTCCCAACTAGCTTTTCTAGCACAGATACGCAGTATTTT.